This T cell receptor (beta chain) was obtained from a study of cytomegalovirus exposure and HLA in healthy donors (TCRdb year 2017). For the wider study: An earlier analysis of 587 of the donors reported 250 to 350 Gb of sequence data and some 110 million unique TCR beta sequences obtained from some 170 million T cells. An early release covering roughly 640 HLA-typed donors comprised approximately 300 gigabases of sequencing data and around 86 million unique TCR sequences. Among the 398 genotyped donors, 81% belonged to the genetic ancestry cluster associated with self-reported Caucasian donors. The study aimed to test whether cataloging public T cell receptors could reveal signatures of past pathogen exposure. The T cell repertoires of about 700 subjects were profiled by immunosequencing and related to cytomegalovirus serostatus. Besides the first cohort of approximately 710 subjects, a separate validation cohort made up of 90 to 150 different subjects was used. The study combined high-throughput TCR immunosequencing, statistical association of individual TCRs with disease status, and machine learning to predict cytomegalovirus infection status. To study patterns of TCR occurrence, a later analysis re-analyzed previously published TCR beta repertoires from around 670 donors and added high-resolution HLA genotyping. Rather than using new phenotypic data, the later analysis identified candidate immune exposures from TCR beta sequences and from how often those sequences occurred across donors. To decide whether each TCR beta V gene segment behaved as functional or pseudogenic, an earlier analysis of some 600 of the donors relied on high-throughput TCR beta sequencing. Alongside the repertoire data, information on donor age, sex, ethnicity and CMV serostatus was compiled. In a later genetic analysis, genome-wide SNP genotypes for about 55% of the roughly 700 donors were used, and that subset was treated as a discovery cohort. All discovery cohort repertoires had been generated using a single sequencing platform. HLA typing covered class I and class II loci at four-digit resolution. The number of typed donors differed by locus: about 620-640 for A, B, C, DRB1 and DQB1; 500 to 550 for DQA1; about 600 for DPA1; and around 470 for DPB1. Roughly 5 DR-DQ haplotypes were handled as single units for association and clustering because linkage in the cohort was strong. Among 300 to 500 genotyped donors of the cohort, an average of roughly 230,000 unique TCR beta nucleotide sequences was sequenced per donor, of which roughly 17% were non-productive. Findings and caveats that apply to the study as a whole: An association between a missense DCLRE1C variant and V-gene and J-gene trimming of TCR beta chains was found in a later genetic analysis and replicated in an independent cohort. A later analysis associated 15,000 to 20,000 TCR beta sequences with specific HLA alleles at a false discovery rate of 0.05. Because some donors lacked HLA typing at each locus, the association tests relied only on the typed subset. In an earlier analysis of roughly 500 of the donors, most TCR beta V segments appeared in productive rearrangements about 87% or about 30% of the time, broadly matching IMGT annotations. A later analysis found that HLA-associated TCR beta chains were more clonally expanded and had lower generation probabilities than equally common non-associated chains. Three of the identified cytomegalovirus-associated TCR beta chains were confirmed in vitro to be specific for cytomegalovirus antigens. Because the 87-base-pair reads could not distinguish some IMGT-functional V segments, including TRBV6-2 and TRBV6-3, those segments were excluded. CMV serostatus was the only immune exposure information available for the cohort. According to a later genetic analysis, donors in an Asian-associated ancestry cluster had fewer N-insertions in productive TCRs than the approximately 700-donor mean. According to a later analysis, TCR association rates differed among HLA loci, with DRB1 alleles showing the most associated TCRs and HLA-C alleles showing the fewest. A further reported finding was that TCR beta sequences accurately predicted the HLA-A and HLA-B alleles for most subjects in the first cohort. Because counts were too low, about 18 rarely observed V segments, including chromosome 9 orphons, were left out of the earlier analysis of a few hundred of the donors. Sequencing depth was assumed to be roughly uniform across donors in the presence/absence analyses, though that assumption may not hold. The sequencing pipeline was judged likely to have produced a cluster of highly shared sequence variants as a technical artifact. In a later analysis, most CMV-associated TCR beta chains were found to appear HLA-restricted, with HLA associations seemingly driven largely by CMV exposure. Correlated functional status among segregating V segments might reflect linkage disequilibrium, but an unknown experimental factor could not be ruled out. The cohort was sequenced for TCR beta chains only, and without alpha or paired-chain data the features that could be detected were limited. A total of 150 or so TCR beta chains were listed by the study as associated with cytomegalovirus. According to a later analysis, parvovirus B19, influenza, CMV and Epstein-Barr virus appeared linked to several top co-occurrence clusters. Assigning TCR associations to individual alleles was difficult when HLA alleles, especially DR and DQ, strongly co-occurred. Most TCR sequences were observed very rarely across donors, whereas some public TCRs were present in many individuals. The authors suggested that the approach could potentially be extended to other disease states and immunological phenotypes. Cytomegalovirus status was reported to be diagnosed by the classifier with high specificity and sensitivity in both the original and validation cohorts.

Receptors were amplified or captured by the immunoSEQ multiplex PCR assay. For the multiplex PCR, a mixture combining 60 forward primers for TCR Vbeta segments and 13 reverse primers for TCR Jbeta segments was used. A multiplex PCR assay on genomic DNA amplified the CDR3 region of rearranged TCR beta genes. The amplified TCR beta libraries were sequenced on the Illumina HiSeq System as 87-base-pair reads. On the study's bioinformatics: A later analysis tallied about 77 million unique TCR beta chains across the approximately 670 repertoires, and 10 million to 11 million of those chains were shared by two or more donors. To remove PCR and sequencing errors, raw reads were error-corrected and collapsed into unique sequences using a nearest-neighbor algorithm that merged closely related sequences. To assign V, D and J gene segments, CDR3 sequences were aligned to IMGT reference sequences. For a sequence to be retained, a match of at least six nucleotides to both a V gene segment and a J gene segment was required. Rearrangements were called productive when the CDR3 lacked stop codons and stayed in frame with V and J; all others were non-productive. CDR3 was defined by IMGT convention, running from the second conserved V-encoded cysteine to the conserved J-encoded phenylalanine. In an earlier analysis of some 550 of the donors, sequences lacking an unambiguous match to a single V gene segment were excluded. An earlier analysis of about 600 of the donors called V segments functional above 56.7% productive rearrangements and segregating when the between-donor standard deviation exceeded 5%. To diagnose cytomegalovirus status from the catalog of TCR beta chain sequences, a statistical classification framework was built. V and J gene assignment, in a later analysis, came from comparing TCR nucleotide sequences with IMGT/GENE-DB human TR gene sequences. A later analysis assigned CDR3 sequences and most-parsimonious VDJ recombination scenarios with the TCRdist pipeline. A later analysis defined each TCR beta chain by its CDR3 amino acid sequence plus V-gene family, and excluded reads lacking a unique V-gene family. To address suspected cross-contamination and a sequencing artifact, a later analysis removed a few hundred highly shared, low-generation-probability nucleotide sequences. For each public chain, a later analysis derived a clonal expansion index from normalized ranks of inferred template counts within each repertoire. In a later analysis, generation probabilities were computed using a VDJ recombination model fitted to out-of-frame rearrangements, and the results were checked against IGoR. In a later analysis, TCR-TCR, TCR-HLA and TCR-CMV co-occurrence was scored with hypergeometric tests, and a repertoire-size bias correction was applied to TCR pairs. A later analysis estimated false discovery rates by permuting HLA or CMV assignments 20 times. A later analysis grouped co-occurring TCRs with DBSCAN, adding TCRdist sequence similarity when clustering within HLA-allele-positive subsets. Co-occurrence clustering excluded repertoires with fewer than 30,000 or more than 120,000 public chains, plus five with anomalous nucleotide sharing. TCRdb re-hosts the immuneACCESS table, in-frame sequences only. Its copies lack some clones; in the studies checked, an unresolved V gene accounts for under half of them, and the cause for the rest is not known. That table gives V, J and clone size, and the DNA gave D and trimming. The sample table shows some 130,000 clones, and over 75% are seen once. The ten largest clones represent less than 5% of the sample.

From the cysteine through the phenylalanine, the CDR3 covers 14 amino acids. Only the CDR3 part of the read is kept: 42 bases, read in frame from the first base. CDR1 and CDR2, per the germline V gene, are SQVTM and ANQGSEA. V is trimmed back by 8 bases and J by 4 bases, and the junction contains 9 bases that no gene match accounts for. To note about this clone: This receptor's antigen is unknown. Per-base quality was not reported, and no clone a single base away is much larger than it.

The cohort comprised 666 healthy bone marrow donors. At the time of sampling, all cohort members were nominally healthy, though unrecorded immune exposures were likely present. CMV serostatus was recorded as positive for just under 300 and negative for about 50% of the roughly 670 cohort members, whereas no CMV serostatus was recorded for the donor in question. Each donor provided a peripheral blood sample, and peripheral blood mononuclear cells were used for TCR beta sequencing. Genomic DNA was extracted from the blood cell samples with the Qiagen DNeasy Blood Extraction Kit. The TCR was taken from a man aged 25-45 years in good health. The receptor chain draws on TRBV29-1 and TRBJ1-2, with 11 central nucleotides matching TRBD1. The specimen was PBMCs. The CDR3 region has the sequence CSTRTGGSSYGYTF. The sequenced DNA: TGCAGCACCAGGACAGGGGGCTCGAGCTATGGCTACACCTTC.